Below are 14 T cell receptor beta chains sequenced from a single sample in a study of T cells in Graves' hyperthyroidism and ophthalmopathy. Template material for amplifying TCR beta CDR3 regions consisted of RNA transcripts. Researchers ran a first-round RT-PCR on the TCR CDR3 using the HTBI primer set. TCRdb used MiXCR to reprocess the multiplex PCR reads, holding one entry per CDR3 protein. The sample shows hundreds of thousands of distinct CDR3 sequences, 12% to 15% of them seen only once. Material: blood. Receptors originate from a woman younger than 30 with Graves' hyperthyroidism.

The table lists this clonotype with many counts. V gene TRBV2 combines with J gene TRBJ1-5; weak D call: TRBD1 (6 bases). Per germline, CDR1 SNHLY and CDR2 FYNNEI. The V and J ends lost 6 bases and 2 bases respectively, with 11 bases between them. The CDR3 is 14 residues long. The CDR3 nucleotides read TGTGCCAGCAGACAGGGATGGGGCAATCAGCCCCAGCATTTT. It is translated as CASRQGWGNQPQHF.

This clonotype was detected a few times. The chain links TRBV6-1 to TRBJ2-1, with TRBD2 identical over 11 bases. Germline V CDR1 and CDR2: MNHNS, SASEGT. V lost 3 bases to trimming and J lost 9 bases; unmatched junction nucleotides: 13. CDR3 size: 17 residues. The CDR3 bases are TGTGCCAGCAGTGACCTTAGCGGGAGGGCCGTTTGGATTGAGCAGTTCTTC. Its protein is CASSDLSGRAVWIEQFF.

This clonotype has at least ten counts. V is TRBV2 and J is TRBJ2-1, with 9 bases lining up with TRBD2. CDR1 and CDR2 from the germline V gene are SNHLY and FYNNEI. The CDR3 has 15 residues. V lost 5 bases, J lost 8 bases, and 10 bases stayed unmatched. Written as DNA, the CDR3 is TGTGCCAGCAGTTATAGCGGGAGCCTAGGCCATGAGCAGTTCTTC. Amino acids: CASSYSGSLGHEQFF.

The chain links TRBV11-2 to TRBJ2-2; 11 nucleotides line up with TRBD2. CDR1 SGHAT and CDR2 FQNNGV come from the germline V gene. V shed 3 bases and J 4 bases; nucleotides not matched to a gene: 7. The CDR3 consists of 17 residues. The CDR3 coding sequence is TGTGCCAGCAGCTTGGCTCTAGCGGGAGGATTCACCGGGGAGCTGTTTTTT. Amino acid sequence: CASSLALAGGFTGELFF.

This clonotype has a count of ten or more. The chain uses TRBV2 and TRBJ1-5, with no clear D. Deletions cut 3 bases from V and 9 bases from J, with 15 bases between. Germline V gives CDR1 SNHLY, CDR2 FYNNEI. This CDR3 comprises 14 residues. The CDR3 sequence is CASSEEEPFRPQHF. In nucleotides, the CDR3 is TGTGCCAGCAGTGAGGAGGAGCCCTTCAGGCCCCAGCATTTT.

This clonotype was seen a handful of times. The V gene is TRBV19, the J gene TRBJ1-5, with TRBD1 as a possible D gene (5 bases). The CDR3 has 14 residues. The V gene's germline CDR1 is LNHDA and CDR2 SQIVND (reference sequence). V was clipped by 3 bases and J by 0 bases, with 6 bases between them. DNA of the CDR3: TGTGCCAGTAGTATGGGGGATAGCAATCAGCCCCAGCATTTT. This encodes CASSMGDSNQPQHF.

This clonotype was seen more than once but under ten times. The chain has TRBV30 and TRBJ1-1, with D perhaps TRBD1 (5 bases). Trimming removed 2 bases from V and 4 bases from J, with 14 bases in between. Germline-derived CDR1 and CDR2 are GTSNPN and SVGIG (reference sequence). The CDR3 length is 14 residues. CDR3 coding DNA: TGTGCCTGGAGTTCGACAGTGGGTATCACTGAAGCTTTCTTT. Translated, it gives CAWSSTVGITEAFF.

This clonotype has just a few counts. The rearrangement uses TRBV4-1 and TRBJ1-2; D is unclear. Trimming removed 0 bases at V and 3 bases at J, with 14 bases between. Germline lookup yields CDR1 MGHRA and CDR2 YSYEKL. The CDR3 length is 16 residues. Written as DNA, the CDR3 is TGCGCCAGCAGCCAAGATCCCCCCCCGGCGGACTATGGCTACACCTTC. Translation: CASSQDPPPADYGYTF.

The chain is built from TRBV20-1 and TRBJ2-5; D perhaps matches TRBD1 (7 bases). This CDR3 spans 16 amino acids. Trimming took 4 bases from V and 5 from J, leaving 23 bases between them. Germline V gene data show CDR1 as DFQATT and CDR2 as SNEGSKA (reference sequence). The CDR3, as DNA: TGCAGTGCTACCCTCCTCGGAGGGGGCGTTAGGGAGACCCAGTACTTC. Its protein product is CSATLLGGGVRETQYF.

The chain uses TRBV20-1 and TRBJ1-1; no clear D. Germline V gives CDR1 DFQATT, CDR2 SNEGSKA (reference sequence). Trimming took 6 bases from V and 9 from J, leaving 20 bases between them. The CDR3 is 13 residues long. CDR3 bases: TGCAGTGCACACCCGGCAGTCCCAAGGCAAGCTTTCTTT. Its protein is CSAHPAVPRQAFF.

The rearrangement joins TRBV27 to TRBJ1-2, with 7 positions matching TRBD1. Germline values: CDR1 MNHEY, CDR2 SMNVEV (reference sequence). This CDR3 has 15 amino acids. V lost 6 bases to trimming and J lost 4 bases; unmatched junction nucleotides: 11. CDR3 protein: CASSLKGQKIYGYTF. The CDR3 coding sequence is TGTGCCAGCAGCCTAAAGGGACAGAAAATCTATGGCTACACCTTC.

This clonotype has a count of ten or more. The chain is built from TRBV5-1 and TRBJ2-3; D unresolved. CDR1 is SGHRS and CDR2 is YFSETQ in the germline V gene. The CDR3 consists of 15 residues. V lost 0 bases to trimming and J lost 3 bases, with 11 bases between them. The CDR3 nucleotides read TGCGCCAGCAGCTTGGACGTGGTATGGACAGATACGCAGTATTTT. Its translation: CASSLDVVWTDTQYF.

This clonotype showed up just a few times. The rearrangement joins TRBV4-2 to TRBJ2-3; the match to TRBD2 covers 14 bases. Per germline, CDR1 LGHNA and CDR2 YNFKEQ. The CDR3 length is 16 residues. The J segment lost 6 bases and the V segment lost 2 bases, leaving 4 bases of the junction unmatched. Here the CDR3 reads CASSQLGLAGVDTQYF. The CDR3 DNA follows: TGTGCCAGCAGCCAACTGGGACTAGCGGGGGTTGATACGCAGTATTTT.

The V call is TRBV7-9, the J call TRBJ2-7; TRBD2 aligns across 7 bases. After removal of 5 bases from V and 3 bases from J, the junction contained 10 bases not matched to a gene. The CDR3 contains 15 residues. Looked up from germline, CDR1 is SEHNR and CDR2 is FQNEAQ (reference sequence). CDR3 bases: TGTGCCAGCAGCCCCCTCGCGGGAGTGAACTACGAGCAGTACTTC. Translating it yields CASSPLAGVNYEQYF.